Listed below are T cell receptor beta chains from one sample, sequenced in a study of blood T cell repertoires in COVID-19. Sequencing used immunoSEQ multiplex PCR; TCRdb keeps in-frame clones, though not all of them. Here the sample spans about 300,000 clones, around 88% being singletons. The sample was peripheral blood. These receptors were obtained from a woman under 40 who had recovered from COVID-19. The CDR3 runs from the conserved cysteine through the conserved F or W.

J gene,V gene,CDR3 protein
TRBJ2-2,TRBV7-2,CASSLVRVNTGELFF
TRBJ1-3,TRBV6-5,CASKPTVSGNTIYF
TRBJ2-2,TRBV5-6,CASSARKFANTGELFF
TRBJ1-3,TRBV5-1,CASSLGQGFFSGNTIYF
TRBJ2-1,TRBV4-3,CASSQEIYRSLPNEQFF
TRBJ2-6,TRBV19,CASSPDYRHTGANVLTF
TRBJ1-5,TRBV5-4,CASSSDRGNQPQHF
TRBJ2-7,TRBV12-3/TRBV12-4,CASSPQGLYEQYF
TRBJ2-5,TRBV6-5,CASSRQGGETQYF
TRBJ1-1,TRBV6-1,CASSDKDNWNTEAFF
TRBJ1-1,TRBV28,CASSGAGGMNTEAFF
TRBJ2-7,TRBV18,CASSPQEGFSYEQYF
TRBJ2-7,TRBV6-6,CASASGGGNNEQYF
TRBJ1-6,TRBV2,CASMGTGRNSPLHF
TRBJ1-1,TRBV27,CASSLRQGVTEAFF
TRBJ1-6,TRBV2,CASSEVGDNSPLHF
TRBJ2-5,TRBV2,CASSDAGSGGQETQYF
TRBJ2-2,TRBV4-2,CASSPGPGTSGGNTGELFF
TRBJ1-2,TRBV2,CASSEARTGRGDNYGYTF
TRBJ2-7,TRBV7-9,CASDGGNSYEQYF
TRBJ1-3,TRBV7-2,CASSSTGGASGNTIYF
TRBJ1-4,TRBV27,CASSVGRLNEKLFF
TRBJ1-2,TRBV19,CASLSDRVNYGYTF
TRBJ1-2,TRBV12-3/TRBV12-4,CASTWEGTYGYTF
TRBJ2-5,TRBV6-2/TRBV6-3,CASSLTGIQETQYF
TRBJ1-4,TRBV28,CATTGTANEKLFF
TRBJ2-1,TRBV3-1/TRBV3-2,CASRGTSGANNEQFF
TRBJ2-5,TRBV3-1/TRBV3-2,CASSQDPQKTQYF
TRBJ2-7,TRBV18,CASSPGTGRRYEQYF
TRBJ1-2,TRBV15,CATSNTNYGYTF
TRBJ1-5,TRBV19,CASSMGQAPQPQHF
TRBJ2-7,TRBV9,CASSPRGTDSYEQYF
TRBJ1-6,TRBV10-3,CAISENRGPNSPLHF
TRBJ1-2,TRBV5-4,CASSLGRGLLYGYTF
TRBJ2-1,TRBV4-1,CASSQRTGTGEQFF
TRBJ2-7,TRBV6-6,CATIAGGLNSYEQYF
TRBJ1-6,TRBV27,CASRVSRRSPLHF
TRBJ2-7,TRBV7-2,CASSYKSQEGYEQYF
TRBJ1-1,TRBV18,CASSPQDRGRTEAFF
TRBJ2-5,TRBV12-3/TRBV12-4,CASSLRQQETQYF
TRBJ1-1,TRBV18,CASSLGGQANTEAFF
TRBJ1-1,TRBV10-3,CAISADTEAFF
TRBJ2-7,TRBV5-4,CASSLELAASYEQYF